Here is one T cell receptor (beta chain) with its context. The antigen is not known. One base away lies a much larger clone, so this may be a sequencing read error. The library came from three nested PCR rounds adapted from ARM-PCR protocols. Each CDR3 protein is one row after TCRdb ran MiXCR on the multiplex PCR reads. The data contain about 93,000 distinct CDR3 sequences, more than 60% of them singletons. The data are from a study of tumor and adjacent non-tumor tissue in lung cancer. Background on the study: Patients were aged roughly 30 to 76, nine to eleven men and 4 to 6 women, stage I to III. Notes on the study in general: Significantly higher TCR diversity was found in tumor than normal lung. Tumor TCR diversity, when higher, was linked to shorter survival.

Germline V gene data show CDR1 as SGHNT and CDR2 as YYREEE (reference sequence). CDR3 length: 15 amino acids. RNA was extracted from bulk tissue without any cell sorting. Chemotherapy-naive patients with new lung cancer underwent thoracic surgery in China, August–late 2014. The material sequenced was lung tumor tissue. This receptor was obtained from a man in his 70s with non-small cell lung cancer. The rearrangement joins TRBV5-4 to TRBJ2-1; TRBD2 might be the D (5 bases). The CDR3: CASSPRASSHNEQFF. The CDR3 bases are TGTGCCAGCAGCCCGAGGGCCTCCTCCCACAATGAGCAGTTCTTC.